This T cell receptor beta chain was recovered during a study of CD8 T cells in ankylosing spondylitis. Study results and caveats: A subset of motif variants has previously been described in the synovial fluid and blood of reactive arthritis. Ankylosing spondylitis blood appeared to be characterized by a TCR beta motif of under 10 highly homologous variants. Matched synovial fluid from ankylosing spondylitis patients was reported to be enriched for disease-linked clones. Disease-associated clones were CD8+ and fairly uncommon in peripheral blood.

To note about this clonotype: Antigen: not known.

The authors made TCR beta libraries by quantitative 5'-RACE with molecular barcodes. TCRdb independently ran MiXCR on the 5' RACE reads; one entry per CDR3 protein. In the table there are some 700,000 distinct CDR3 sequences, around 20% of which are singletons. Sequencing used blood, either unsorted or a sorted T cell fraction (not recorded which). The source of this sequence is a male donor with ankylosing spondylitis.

CDR3 sequence: CASSYPDQGGGELFF. Here the CDR3 DNA reads TGTGCCAGCAGCTACCCCGACCAGGGGGGCGGGGAGCTGTTTTTT. This chain links TRBV6-2 or TRBV6-3 with TRBJ2-2, with D maybe TRBD1 (7 bases). Germline CDR1 is MNHEY and CDR2 is SVGEGT. The CDR3 spans 15 residues. V was cut by 6 bases and J by 7 bases, with 18 bases left in between.